This T cell receptor (beta chain) was identified in a study of beta chain features in type 1 diabetes. Turning to the study itself: All samples combined gave over 100 million sorted cells for examination.

Over 95% purity was reached by all sorted populations. Investigators reverse transcribed all isolated RNA, so they sequenced expressed TCRB transcripts. Clones were sequenced by immunoSEQ multiplex PCR, and TCRdb holds only the in-frame ones, with some missing. The sample records roughly 730,000 clones, roughly 13% being singletons. This clone was detected only a few times. What it binds is unknown. Germline V CDR1 and CDR2: LGHNA, YNFKEQ. The CDR3 is made up of 15 amino acids. V was clipped by 4 bases and J by 5 bases, with 17 bases between them. Findings and limits, study-wide: Among type 1 diabetes patients, VDJ junctions had fewer insertions and more deletions. A PCR bias possibly favoring shorter templates would apply equally to patients and controls. People with Type 1 diabetes carried modestly yet significantly shorter TCRB CDR3s in all four CD4+ subsets.

The TCR originated in a man between 18 and 35 years old with type 1 diabetes. This chain joins TRBV4-2 and TRBJ1-1; D is possibly TRBD1 (5 bases). Sequencing was done on a sample of naive CD4+ T cells from blood. This CDR3 reads CASSPSGQSGTEAFF. CDR3 DNA sequence: TGTGCCAGCAGCCCTAGTGGACAAAGCGGGACTGAAGCTTTCTTT.